The table lists the clone carrying this TCR beta chain with a few counts. Its antigen is not known. Germline and junction disagree at one end, which may indicate a read error. TCRdb redid the calling of the 5' RACE reads with MiXCR, one entry per CDR3 protein. The repertoire has under 850,000 distinct CDR3 sequences, 19% of them found once; the top ten carry around 20%. This sample was taken from a study of CD8 T cells in ankylosing spondylitis. The study, taken as a whole, reports: Within ankylosing spondylitis blood, a TCR beta motif made up of fewer than ten highly homologous variants appeared to be characteristic.

The sequencing sample was made of blood, either unsorted or a sorted T cell fraction (not recorded which). The source is a male donor with ankylosing spondylitis.

The CDR3 DNA reads as TGCGCCAGCAGCAAAGAAGGACGGGAGACTGAAGCTTTCTTT. Its protein is CASSKEGRETEAFF. V and J are TRBV4-1 and TRBJ1-1; no clear D gene. This CDR3 has 14 amino acids. The germline gives CDR1 MGHRA, CDR2 YSYEKL.